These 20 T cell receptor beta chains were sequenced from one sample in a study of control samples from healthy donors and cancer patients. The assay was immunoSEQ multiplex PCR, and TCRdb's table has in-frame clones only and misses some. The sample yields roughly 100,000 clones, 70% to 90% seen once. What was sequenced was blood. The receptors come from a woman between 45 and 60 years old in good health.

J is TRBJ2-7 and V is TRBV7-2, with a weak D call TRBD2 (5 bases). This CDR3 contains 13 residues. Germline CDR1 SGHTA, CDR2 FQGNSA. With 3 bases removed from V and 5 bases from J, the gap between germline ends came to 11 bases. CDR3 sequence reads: CASSFPGSNEQYF. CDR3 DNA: TGTGCCAGCAGCTTCCCGGGAAGCAACGAGCAGTACTTC.

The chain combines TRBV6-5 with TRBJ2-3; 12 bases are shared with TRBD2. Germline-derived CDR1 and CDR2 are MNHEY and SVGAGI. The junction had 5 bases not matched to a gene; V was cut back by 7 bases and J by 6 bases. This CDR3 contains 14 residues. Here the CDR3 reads CASTLAGGPDTQYF. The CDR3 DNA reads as TGTGCCAGCACTCTAGCGGGGGGGCCCGATACGCAGTATTTT.

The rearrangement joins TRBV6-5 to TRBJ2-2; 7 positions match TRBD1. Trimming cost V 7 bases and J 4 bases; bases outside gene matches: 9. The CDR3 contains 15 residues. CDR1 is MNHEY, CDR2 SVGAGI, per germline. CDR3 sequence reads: CASTDFAGGTGELFF. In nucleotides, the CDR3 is TGTGCCAGCACGGACTTCGCAGGGGGCACCGGGGAGCTGTTTTTT.

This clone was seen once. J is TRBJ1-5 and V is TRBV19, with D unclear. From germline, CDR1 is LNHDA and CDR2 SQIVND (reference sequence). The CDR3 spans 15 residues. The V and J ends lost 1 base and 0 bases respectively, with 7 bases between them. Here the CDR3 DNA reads TGTGCCAGTAGTATAGGGGGTCCTAGCAATCAGCCCCAGCATTTT. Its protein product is CASSIGGPSNQPQHF.

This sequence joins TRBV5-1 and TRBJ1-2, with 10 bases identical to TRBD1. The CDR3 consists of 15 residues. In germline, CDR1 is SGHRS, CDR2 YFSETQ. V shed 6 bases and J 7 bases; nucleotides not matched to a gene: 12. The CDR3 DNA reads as TGCGCCAGCACCCTCCCCGGGACAGGGGTTATTGGCTACACCTTC. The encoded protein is CASTLPGTGVIGYTF.

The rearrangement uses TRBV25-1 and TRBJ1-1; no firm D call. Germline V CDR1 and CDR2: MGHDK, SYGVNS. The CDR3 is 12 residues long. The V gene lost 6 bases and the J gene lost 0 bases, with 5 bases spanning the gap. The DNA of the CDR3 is TGTGCCAGCAGAAAACTGAACACTGAAGCTTTCTTT. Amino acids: CASRKLNTEAFF.

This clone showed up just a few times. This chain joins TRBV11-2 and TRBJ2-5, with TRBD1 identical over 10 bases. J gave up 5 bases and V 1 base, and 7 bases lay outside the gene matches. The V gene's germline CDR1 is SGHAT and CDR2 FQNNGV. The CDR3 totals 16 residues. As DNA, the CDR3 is TGTGCCAGCAGCTTAGCGGGACAGGGGTGGCGGGAGACCCAGTACTTC. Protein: CASSLAGQGWRETQYF.

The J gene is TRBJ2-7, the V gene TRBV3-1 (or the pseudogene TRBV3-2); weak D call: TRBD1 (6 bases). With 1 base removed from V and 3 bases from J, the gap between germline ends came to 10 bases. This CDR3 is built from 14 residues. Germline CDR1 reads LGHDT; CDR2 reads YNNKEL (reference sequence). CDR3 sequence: CASSQARGSYEQYF. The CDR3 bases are TGTGCCAGCAGCCAAGCCAGGGGAAGCTACGAGCAGTACTTC.

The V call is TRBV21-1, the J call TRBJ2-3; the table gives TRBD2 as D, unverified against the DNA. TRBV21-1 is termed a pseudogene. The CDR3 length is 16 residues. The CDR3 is CASTSSSAPKADTQYF. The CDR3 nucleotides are TGTGCCAGCACCTCCTCCAGCGCGCCTAAGGCAGATACGCAGTATTTT.

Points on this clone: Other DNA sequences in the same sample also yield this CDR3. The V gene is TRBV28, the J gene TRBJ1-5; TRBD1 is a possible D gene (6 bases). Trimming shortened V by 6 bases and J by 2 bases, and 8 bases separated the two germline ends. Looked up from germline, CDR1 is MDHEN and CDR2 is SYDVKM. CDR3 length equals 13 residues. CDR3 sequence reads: CASSPGGNQPQHF. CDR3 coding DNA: TGTGCCAGCAGCCCAGGGGGCAATCAGCCCCAGCATTTT.

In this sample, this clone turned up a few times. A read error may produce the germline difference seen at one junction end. The CDR3 loop is CASRIAEAYNEQFF. For the CDR3, the DNA is TGTGCCAGTAGGATAGCGGAGGCCTACAATGAGCAGTTCTTC. This chain links TRBV19 with TRBJ2-1; TRBD2 might be the D (6 bases). The CDR3 is 14 amino acids. Germline lookup yields CDR1 LNHDA and CDR2 SQIVND (reference sequence).

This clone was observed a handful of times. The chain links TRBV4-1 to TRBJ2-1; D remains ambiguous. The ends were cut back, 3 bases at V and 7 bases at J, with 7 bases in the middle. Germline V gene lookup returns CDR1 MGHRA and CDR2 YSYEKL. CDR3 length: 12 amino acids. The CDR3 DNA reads TGCGCCAGCAGCCATAGAAAAAATGAGCAGTTCTTC. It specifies CASSHRKNEQFF.

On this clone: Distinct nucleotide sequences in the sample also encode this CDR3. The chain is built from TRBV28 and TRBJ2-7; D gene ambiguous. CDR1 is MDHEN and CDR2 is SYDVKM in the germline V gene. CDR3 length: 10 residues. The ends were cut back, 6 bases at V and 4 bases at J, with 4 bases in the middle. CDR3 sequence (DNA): TGTGCCAGCAGCCGTTACGAGCAGTACTTC. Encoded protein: CASSRYEQYF.

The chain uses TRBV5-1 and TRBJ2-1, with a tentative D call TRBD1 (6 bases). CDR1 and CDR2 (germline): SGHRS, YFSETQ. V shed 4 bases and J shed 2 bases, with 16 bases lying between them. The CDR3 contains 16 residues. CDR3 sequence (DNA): TGCGCCAGCAGCCTGCAGCCGGGACAAACCTACAATGAGCAGTTCTTC. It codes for CASSLQPGQTYNEQFF.

The CDR3 reads CASSLGRISNQPQHF. In DNA form, the CDR3 reads TGTGCCAGCAGCTTAGGCAGGATAAGCAATCAGCCCCAGCATTTT. The genes are TRBV7-8 and TRBJ1-5, with D unresolved. CDR1 is SGHVS and CDR2 is FQNEAQ in the germline V gene. The CDR3 totals 15 residues. Trimming removed 1 base from V and 1 base from J, with 8 bases in between.

This CDR3 reads CASRRGGEEKLFF. CDR3 DNA sequence: TGTGCCAGCAGACGAGGGGGAGAAGAAAAACTGTTTTTT. This rearrangement joins TRBV6-5 to TRBJ1-4, with D possibly TRBD1 on 6 matching bases. This CDR3 region has 13 residues. Germline V gene sequence: CDR1 MNHEY, CDR2 SVGAGI. The V end was cut by 6 bases, the J end by 8 bases, with 13 bases between.

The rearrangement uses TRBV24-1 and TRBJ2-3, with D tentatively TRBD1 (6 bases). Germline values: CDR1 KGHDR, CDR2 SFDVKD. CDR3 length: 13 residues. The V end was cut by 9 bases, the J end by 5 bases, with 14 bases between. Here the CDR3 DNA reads TGTGCCACCCAGGGGACGGACCTAGATACGCAGTATTTT. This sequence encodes CATQGTDLDTQYF.

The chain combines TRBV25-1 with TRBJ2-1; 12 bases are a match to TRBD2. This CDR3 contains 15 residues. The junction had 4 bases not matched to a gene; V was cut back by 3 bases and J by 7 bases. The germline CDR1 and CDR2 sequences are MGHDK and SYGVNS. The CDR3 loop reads CASSETSGSRNEQFF. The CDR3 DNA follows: TGTGCCAGCAGTGAGACTAGCGGGAGTAGAAATGAGCAGTTCTTC.

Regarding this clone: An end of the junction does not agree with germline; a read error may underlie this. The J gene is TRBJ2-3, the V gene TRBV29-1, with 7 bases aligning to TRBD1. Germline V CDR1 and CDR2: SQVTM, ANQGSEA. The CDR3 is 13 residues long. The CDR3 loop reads CSAARDRTGTQYF. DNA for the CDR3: TGCAGCGCCGCCCGGGACAGAACAGGTACGCAGTATTTT.

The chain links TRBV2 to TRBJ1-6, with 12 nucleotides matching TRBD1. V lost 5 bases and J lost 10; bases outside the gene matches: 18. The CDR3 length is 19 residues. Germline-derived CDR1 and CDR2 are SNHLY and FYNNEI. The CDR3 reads CASSRSGQGAQKSRSPLHF. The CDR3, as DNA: TGTGCCAGCAGTCGATCGGGACAGGGGGCTCAGAAGTCTCGGTCACCCCTCCACTTT.